Each of the 26 T cell receptor beta chains below was sequenced from the same sample in a study of shared clonotypes between healthy human individuals. The repertoire was sequenced with immunoSEQ multiplex PCR; TCRdb's copy has only in-frame clones and lacks some. Of over a million clones listed, around 76% are singletons. Sequenced sample: memory CD4+ T cells sorted from blood. Sample subset: CD45RA-negative fraction. The receptors were gathered from a man aged 18 to 35 in good health.

This clone came up once. CDR3 DNA: TGTGCCAGCAGCGTAGCTGACGGGAGTCCAGAGACCCAGTACTTC. Translation gives CASSVADGSPETQYF. The chain links TRBV9 to TRBJ2-5; TRBD2 is a possible D gene (6 bases). Trimming pared 0 bases from V and 4 bases from J, leaving 13 bases between. The CDR3 is 15 residues long. Germline CDR1 reads SGDLS; CDR2 reads YYNGEE.

In regard to this clone: At one end the junction does not follow the germline gene, possibly because of a read error. This chain joins TRBV7-7 and TRBJ1-1; no definite D call. Germline CDR1 is SSHAT and CDR2 is FNYEAQ (reference sequence). The CDR3 spans 13 residues. The CDR3 region is CASSLGMNTEAFF. CDR3 coding DNA: TGTGCTAGCAGTCTGGGTATGAACACTGAAGCTTTCTTT.

This rearrangement joins TRBV2 to TRBJ2-3; D remains ambiguous. The V gene's germline CDR1 is SNHLY and CDR2 FYNNEI. The CDR3 runs to 11 residues. V was cut by 5 bases and J by 8 bases, with 8 bases left in between. Here the CDR3 DNA reads TGTGCCAGCAGTACTACGGGTACGCAGTATTTT. Encoded protein: CASSTTGTQYF.

The chain combines TRBV19 with TRBJ1-1, with TRBD1 as a possible D gene (5 bases). From germline, CDR1 is LNHDA and CDR2 SQIVND (reference sequence). With 8 bases removed from V and 3 bases from J, the gap between germline ends came to 13 bases. CDR3 size: 13 residues. The CDR3: CASSTGAYTEAFF. The CDR3 DNA reads TGTGCCAGTTCTACCGGGGCGTACACTGAAGCTTTCTTT.

This clone has at least ten counts. This chain uses TRBV7-9 with TRBJ2-3; TRBD1 matches 9 bases. This CDR3 is built from 16 residues. Germline V lookup: CDR1 SEHNR, CDR2 FQNEAQ (reference sequence). Unmatched junction bases numbered 4, after V lost 2 bases and J lost 1 base. The DNA of the CDR3 is TGTGCCAGCAGCTTAAGCCGGGACAGGGGCACAGATACGCAGTATTTT. This encodes CASSLSRDRGTDTQYF.

This clone was seen more than once but under ten times. The genes are TRBV6-1 and TRBJ1-2; D is perhaps TRBD1 (6 bases). V lost 11 bases and J lost 5, with 18 bases in between. Germline assignment: CDR1 MNHNS and CDR2 SASEGT. The CDR3 length is 13 residues. CDR3 residues: CAGLQGWGYGYTF. Here the CDR3 DNA reads TGTGCCGGACTACAGGGATGGGGGTATGGCTACACCTTC.

V is TRBV29-1 and J is TRBJ2-2; TRBD2 matches at 9 bases. In germline, CDR1 is SQVTM, CDR2 ANQGSEA. After removal of 5 bases from V and 0 bases from J, the junction contained 4 bases not matched to a gene. The CDR3 runs 15 residues. Here the CDR3 reads CSVSRTSANTGELFF. DNA for the CDR3: TGCAGCGTTTCAAGGACTAGCGCGAACACCGGGGAGCTGTTTTTT.

There are a few counts of this clone. J is TRBJ2-7 and V is TRBV5-3; D may correspond to TRBD1 or TRBD2 (5 bases each). TRBV5-3 is an ORF, and what it does is uncertain. The CDR3 contains 14 residues. Trimming removed 8 bases from V and 5 bases from J, with 20 bases in between. This CDR3 reads CASSQKAVGDEQYF. The CDR3 DNA reads as TGTGCCAGCAGCCAAAAGGCGGTGGGGGACGAGCAGTACTTC.

The rearrangement links TRBV5-6 to TRBJ2-3, with D perhaps TRBD1 (6 bases). CDR1 is SGHDT and CDR2 is YYEEEE in the germline V gene. CDR3 size: 16 residues. Between the trimmed V and J ends, which lost 4 bases and 3 bases, there was a span of 18 bases. The CDR3 loop reads CASSLGLGQGTDTQYF. DNA of the CDR3: TGTGCCAGCAGCCTCGGGTTGGGACAAGGGACAGATACGCAGTATTTT.

In regard to this clone: This specimen includes other DNA sequences encoding the same CDR3. The chain has TRBV7-9 and TRBJ1-4; TRBD1 aligns across 10 bases. The CDR3 has 14 residues. Germline V gene lookup returns CDR1 SEHNR and CDR2 FQNEAQ (reference sequence). V lost 6 bases and J lost 8; bases outside the gene matches: 6. In nucleotides, the CDR3 is TGTGCCAGCAGTTCCGGGACAGGGGTCGAAAAACTGTTTTTT. Residues: CASSSGTGVEKLFF.

Regarding this clone: The same CDR3 arises from other DNA sequences in this sample as well. V is TRBV4-1 and J is TRBJ2-2, with 10 bases identical to TRBD1. Unmatched junction bases numbered 5, after V lost 4 bases and J lost 6 bases. Germline V gives CDR1 MGHRA, CDR2 YSYEKL. The CDR3 covers 15 residues. DNA of the CDR3: TGCGCCAGCAGCCGAGGACAGGGGGAAGCCGGGGAGCTGTTTTTT. Residues: CASSRGQGEAGELFF.

About this clone itself: This same CDR3 is encoded by further DNA sequences in the sample. The rearrangement links TRBV5-1 to TRBJ1-5; D not resolved. Trimming stripped 0 bases from V and 4 bases from J, with 5 bases between. Per germline, CDR1 SGHRS and CDR2 YFSETQ. This CDR3 has 13 amino acids. CDR3 coding DNA: TGCGCCAGCAGCTTGGGGTTGAATCAGCCCCAGCATTTT. Translation: CASSLGLNQPQHF.

The chain employs TRBV27 and TRBJ2-7, with D unresolved. This CDR3 is built from 13 residues. The germline CDR1 and CDR2 sequences are MNHEY and SMNVEV (reference sequence). Trimming removed 2 bases at V and 1 base at J, with 6 bases between. Here the CDR3 DNA reads TGTGCCAGCAGTTTAGAACAGTCCTACGAGCAGTACTTC. Residues: CASSLEQSYEQYF.

This clone was detected only once. This chain links TRBV7-2 with TRBJ2-1, with 11 bases aligning to TRBD2. CDR1 and CDR2 from the germline V gene are SGHTA and FQGNSA. This CDR3 spans 15 amino acids. The junction had 3 bases not matched to a gene; V was cut back by 6 bases and J by 2 bases. CDR3 DNA: TGTGCCAGCAGGAAGACTAGCGGGACCTACAATGAGCAGTTCTTC. Protein product: CASRKTSGTYNEQFF.

In DNA, the CDR3 is TGTGCCAGCTCACCAGGGGCACAGACTAACTATGGCTACACCTTC. Its translation: CASSPGAQTNYGYTF. J is TRBJ1-2 and V is TRBV18; possible D gene TRBD1, 5 bases. V was cut by 2 bases and J by 0 bases, with 10 bases left in between. Germline CDR1 KGHSH, CDR2 LQKENI. The CDR3 is 15 residues long.

For the CDR3, the DNA is TGTGCCAGCAGCCAAGGTGGGACAGTCGTGCGAGGGGAGCTGTTTTTT. Its protein is CASSQGGTVVRGELFF. This chain joins TRBV14 and TRBJ2-2; TRBD1 matches 7 bases. Germline lookup yields CDR1 SGHDN and CDR2 FVKESK. V lost 1 base and J lost 8; bases outside the gene matches: 10. This CDR3 spans 16 amino acids.

The rearrangement links TRBV10-3 to TRBJ2-1, with D hard to call. This CDR3 has 11 amino acids. Germline V gene data show CDR1 as ENHRY and CDR2 as SYGVKD. Trimming removed 6 bases at V and 10 bases at J, with 10 bases between. The CDR3 nucleotides read TGTGCCATCAGGGGATACTTCGAGCAGTTCTTC. Encoded protein: CAIRGYFEQFF.

The chain recombines TRBV11-2 with TRBJ2-7, with TRBD2 matching over 7 bases. V shed 0 bases, J shed 3 bases, and the junction held 5 bases outside the gene matches. The germline CDR1 and CDR2 sequences are SGHAT and FQNNGV. The CDR3 has 15 residues. The CDR3 nucleotides are TGTGCCAGCAGCTTAGATCGGCCTAGCGGCTACGAGCAGTACTTC. Protein: CASSLDRPSGYEQYF.

V is TRBV7-2 and J is TRBJ2-2; a weak D match, TRBD2 (6 bases). Looked up from germline, CDR1 is SGHTA and CDR2 is FQGNSA. V was cut by 4 bases and J by 4 bases, with 10 bases left in between. This CDR3 comprises 14 residues. In DNA, the CDR3 is TGTGCCAGCAGCTCGAGCGGGTTCACCGGGGAGCTGTTTTTT. As protein: CASSSSGFTGELFF.

Concerning this clone: A far bigger clonotype differs at one base, so this is likely a read error. The same CDR3 arises from other DNA sequences in this sample as well. The chain carries TRBV2 and TRBJ2-7; 9 positions agree with TRBD2. Germline V lookup: CDR1 SNHLY, CDR2 FYNNEI. This CDR3 has 15 residues. CDR3 sequence (DNA): TGCGCCAGCAGTGAGCAATTAGCGGGAGTCTACGAGCAGTACTTC. It specifies CASSEQLAGVYEQYF.

The chain uses TRBV6-1 and TRBJ1-3; 7 bases align to TRBD1. This CDR3 is 14 amino acids long. CDR1 and CDR2 (germline): MNHNS, SASEGT. V dropped 5 bases and J dropped 2; count of bases not matched to a gene: 3. In DNA, the CDR3 is TGTGCCAGCAGTACTGGACAGGCTGGAAACACCATATATTTT. Encoded protein: CASSTGQAGNTIYF.

This sequence joins TRBV6-1 and TRBJ2-7; the match to TRBD1 covers 11 bases. The V gene end was trimmed by 7 bases and the J gene end by 7 bases; junction bases not matched to a gene: 9. Looked up from germline, CDR1 is MNHNS and CDR2 is SASEGT. The CDR3 is 14 amino acids. The DNA for the CDR3 is TGTGCCAGCAAAGCCGGACAGGGGGCGAGGGAGCAGTACTTC. This translates into CASKAGQGAREQYF.

DNA of the CDR3: TGTGCCAGCAGGCCAGGGACAGATCATTCACCCCTCCACTTT. It encodes CASRPGTDHSPLHF. The rearrangement uses TRBV7-2 and TRBJ1-6; 7 nucleotides line up with TRBD1. Per germline, CDR1 SGHTA and CDR2 FQGNSA. This CDR3 has 14 residues. Trimming took 6 bases from V and 8 from J; bases not matched to a gene: 7.

The chain couples TRBV5-1 to TRBJ2-5; D might be TRBD1 (6 bases). Deletions cut 1 base from V and 3 bases from J, with 10 bases between. This CDR3 spans 14 amino acids. From germline, CDR1 is SGHRS and CDR2 YFSETQ. DNA of the CDR3: TGCGCCAGCAGCTTGAGCAGGGGTGAAGAGACCCAGTACTTC. As protein: CASSLSRGEETQYF.

This rearrangement joins TRBV11-3 to TRBJ1-1; a possible D gene is TRBD1 (6 bases). Trimming shortened V by 5 bases and J by 5 bases, and 21 bases separated the two germline ends. The CDR3 is made up of 16 amino acids. Per the germline V gene, CDR1 is SGHNT and CDR2 is YENEEA. The CDR3: CASSQTRGSQATEAFF. As DNA, the CDR3 is TGTGCCAGCAGCCAAACGAGGGGGTCCCAGGCAACTGAAGCTTTCTTT.

This clone turned up a few times. J is TRBJ2-3 and V is TRBV5-6; 11 nucleotides align to TRBD2. The CDR3 is made up of 16 amino acids. CDR1 is SGHDT, CDR2 YYEEEE, per germline. The V and J ends lost 4 bases and 3 bases, in that order; junction bases with no gene match: 7. The CDR3 sequence: CASSPELAGVTDTQYF. CDR3 DNA sequence: TGTGCCAGCAGCCCCGAACTAGCGGGAGTAACAGATACGCAGTATTTT.